This note documents a single TCR beta chain sequence. This may stem from a read error, because a much larger clone lies one nucleotide away. This is likely a read error, given that the CDR3 carries no conserved phenylalanine or tryptophan at its end. These data belong to a study of blood T cells in healthy people across ages. A second PCR, run for about 6 to 12 cycles, used a sample-barcoded 5' primer plus a J-beta primer mix. TCRdb reanalysed the 5' RACE reads using MiXCR and keeps one entry per CDR3 protein. This sample carries about 1,500,000 distinct CDR3 sequences, roughly 28% of them seen once, and the ten largest clones take roughly 8.2%. The sequencing input was blood. This receptor was taken from a woman aged 25 to 39 in good health.

The chain's CDR3 is CASSEDRGRFYEQYS. CDR3 DNA sequence: TGTGCCAGCAGTGAAGACAGGGGGCGATTCTACGAGCAGTACTCC. The gene calls are TRBV2 and TRBJ2-7; TRBD1 aligns across 9 bases. CDR1 is SNHLY, CDR2 FYNNEI, per germline. The CDR3 extends over 15 amino acids. The J segment lost 3 bases and the V segment lost 1 base, leaving 4 bases of the junction unmatched.